Below, 9 T cell receptor beta chains from the same sample are listed, as sequenced in a study of neurological immune-mediated disorders. A single record per CDR3 protein comes from TCRdb applying MiXCR to the 5' RACE reads. This table has more than 35,000 distinct CDR3 sequences, about 6% appearing once. The specimen sequenced was CD4+ T cells from blood. The receptors were sampled from a woman aged 40 to 55 in good health.

This clonotype was counted at least ten times. The chain links TRBV20-1 to TRBJ2-7, with 10 bases fitting TRBD2. The CDR3 totals 16 residues. The ends lost 0 bases at V and 0 bases at J; junction bases unmatched: 5. In germline, CDR1 is DFQATT, CDR2 SNEGSKA (reference sequence). This CDR3 reads CSARDLLAGVSYEQYF. The CDR3 DNA reads as TGCAGTGCTAGAGATCTTCTAGCGGGGGTCTCCTACGAGCAGTACTTC.

This clonotype was counted at least ten times. This chain connects TRBV7-2 to TRBJ1-2; 9 positions match TRBD1. Germline-derived CDR1 and CDR2 are SGHTA and FQGNSA. This CDR3 has 14 amino acids. Losses at the gene ends were 6 bases for V and 6 bases for J; bases not matched to a gene: 8. This CDR3 is CASSYRGQGDGYTF. The CDR3 DNA follows: TGTGCCAGCAGTTACCGGGGACAGGGTGATGGCTACACCTTC. Filled out from reference TRBV7-2 and TRBJ1-2, the complete variable domain reads GAGVSQSPSNKVTEKGKDVELRCDPISGHTALYWYRQSLGQGLEFLIYFQGNSAPDKSGLPSDRFSAERTGGSVSTLTIQRTQQEDSAVYLCASSYRGQGDGYTFGSGTRLTVV.

This clonotype was recorded at least ten times. The V and J genes are TRBV18 and TRBJ2-4, with D uncertain. The V gene's germline CDR1 is KGHSH and CDR2 LQKENI. CDR3 length: 13 amino acids. Trimming cost V 3 bases and J 6 bases, with 9 bases left between them. CDR3 coding DNA: TGTGCCAGCTCACCGAGCGTCGGAAACATTCAGTACTTC. Protein: CASSPSVGNIQYF.

This clonotype turned up a few times. V gene TRBV5-1 combines with J gene TRBJ2-1; 9 nucleotides line up with TRBD2. Per germline, CDR1 SGHRS and CDR2 YFSETQ. This CDR3 is built from 15 residues. V trimming: 1 base; J trimming: 6 bases; junction bases outside the gene matches: 5. CDR3 region: CASSLQAGGLNEQFF. The DNA of the CDR3 is TGCGCCAGCAGCTTGCAGGCGGGAGGGCTCAATGAGCAGTTCTTC. Complete variable domain (other parts from reference TRBV5-1 and TRBJ2-1): KAGVTQTPRYLIKTRGQQVTLSCSPISGHRSVSWYQQTPGQGLQFLFEYFSETQRNKGNFPGRFSGRQFSNSRSEMNVSTLELGDSALYLCASSLQAGGLNEQFFGPGTRLTVL.

This clonotype was counted ten times or more. The chain carries TRBV5-1 and TRBJ2-3, with a weak D call TRBD2 (5 bases). The CDR3 has 15 amino acids. V was cut by 6 bases and J by 8 bases, with 22 bases left in between. CDR1 and CDR2 (germline): SGHRS, YFSETQ. In DNA, the CDR3 is TGCGCCAGCACCCCGGCGGTCGGTATCGAGGGTACGCAGTATTTT. It yields the protein CASTPAVGIEGTQYF.

This clonotype was seen repeatedly, ten times or more. The chain carries TRBV7-9 and TRBJ2-1; D gene unclear. Germline lookup yields CDR1 SEHNR and CDR2 FQNEAQ (reference sequence). This CDR3 has 13 amino acids. Trimming took off 0 bases at V and 2 bases at J, with 2 bases between the two ends. CDR3 residues: CASSLAAYNEQFF. The CDR3 coding sequence is TGTGCCAGCAGCTTAGCCGCCTACAATGAGCAGTTCTTC.

This clonotype was seen repeatedly, ten times or more. V and J are TRBV11-2 and TRBJ2-7; tentative D call: TRBD1 (7 bases). This CDR3 comprises 16 residues. Deletions cut 1 base from V and 2 bases from J, with 15 bases between. Germline V gene data show CDR1 as SGHAT and CDR2 as FQNNGV. For the CDR3, the DNA is TGTGCCAGCAGCTTAGGGAGGGGCAGGGGGACCTACGAGCAGTACTTC. It specifies CASSLGRGRGTYEQYF.

This clonotype was seen repeatedly, ten times or more. This chain joins TRBV7-9 and TRBJ1-1; the D is unclear. This CDR3 has 13 amino acids. The germline V gene has CDR1 SEHNR and CDR2 FQNEAQ (reference sequence). Trimming cost V 5 bases and J 2 bases, with 9 bases left between them. In DNA, the CDR3 is TGTGCCAGCAGCCCCGTCATAAACACTGAAGCTTTCTTT. This encodes CASSPVINTEAFF.

This clonotype was detected ten times or more. The chain employs TRBV10-1 and TRBJ2-1; tentatively, D is TRBD1 (6 bases). This CDR3 has 12 amino acids. Trimming removed 5 bases from V and 7 bases from J, with 9 bases in between. Germline-derived CDR1 and CDR2 are WNHNN and SYGVQD (reference sequence). CDR3 sequence: CASSLTGNEQFF. CDR3 coding DNA: TGCGCCAGCAGTCTAACAGGGAATGAGCAGTTCTTC.